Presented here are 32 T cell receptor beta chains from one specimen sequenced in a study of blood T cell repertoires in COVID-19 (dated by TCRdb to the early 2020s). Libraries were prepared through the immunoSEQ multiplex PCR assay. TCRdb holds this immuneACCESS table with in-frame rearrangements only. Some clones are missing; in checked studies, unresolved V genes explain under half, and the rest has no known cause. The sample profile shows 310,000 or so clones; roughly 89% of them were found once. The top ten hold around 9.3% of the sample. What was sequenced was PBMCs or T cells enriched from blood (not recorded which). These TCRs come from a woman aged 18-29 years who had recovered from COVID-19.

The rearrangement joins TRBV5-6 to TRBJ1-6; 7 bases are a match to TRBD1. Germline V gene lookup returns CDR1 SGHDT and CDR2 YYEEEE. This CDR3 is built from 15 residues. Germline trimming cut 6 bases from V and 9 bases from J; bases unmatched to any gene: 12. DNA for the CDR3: TGTGCCAGCACCTACAAGACAGGGCCGGGTTCACCCCTCCACTTT. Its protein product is CASTYKTGPGSPLHF.

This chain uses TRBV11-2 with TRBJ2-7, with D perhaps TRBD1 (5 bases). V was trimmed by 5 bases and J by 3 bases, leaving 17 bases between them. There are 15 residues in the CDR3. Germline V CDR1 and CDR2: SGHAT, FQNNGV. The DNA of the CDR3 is TGTGCCAGCAGCCTCCATTCGCAGGGCGTCTACGAGCAGTACTTC. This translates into CASSLHSQGVYEQYF.

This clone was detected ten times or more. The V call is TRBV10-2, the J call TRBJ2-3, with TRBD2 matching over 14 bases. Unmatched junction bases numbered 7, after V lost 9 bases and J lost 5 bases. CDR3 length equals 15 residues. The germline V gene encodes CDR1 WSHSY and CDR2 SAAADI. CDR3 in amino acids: CASETSGGAQDTQYF. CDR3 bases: TGCGCCAGTGAGACTAGCGGGGGGGCCCAAGATACGCAGTATTTT.

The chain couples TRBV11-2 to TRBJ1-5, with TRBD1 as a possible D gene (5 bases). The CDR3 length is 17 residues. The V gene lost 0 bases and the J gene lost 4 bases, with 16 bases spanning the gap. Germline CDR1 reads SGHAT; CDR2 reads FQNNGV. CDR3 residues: CASSLDTAGGDNQPQHF. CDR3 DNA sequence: TGTGCCAGCAGCTTAGATACGGCCGGGGGAGATAATCAGCCCCAGCATTTT.

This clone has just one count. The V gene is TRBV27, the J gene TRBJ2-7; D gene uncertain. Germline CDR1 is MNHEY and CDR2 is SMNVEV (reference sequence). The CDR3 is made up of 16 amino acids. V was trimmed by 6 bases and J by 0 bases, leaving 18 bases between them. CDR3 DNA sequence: TGTGCCAGCAGCCCCCGGCCCCCCGACAACTCCTACGAGCAGTACTTC. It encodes CASSPRPPDNSYEQYF.

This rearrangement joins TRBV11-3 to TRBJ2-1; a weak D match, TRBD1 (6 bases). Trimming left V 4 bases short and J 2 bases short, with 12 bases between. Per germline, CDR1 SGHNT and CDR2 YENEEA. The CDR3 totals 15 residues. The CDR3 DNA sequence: TGTGCCAGCAGCTACAGGGCCGTGACCTACAATGAGCAGTTCTTC. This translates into CASSYRAVTYNEQFF.

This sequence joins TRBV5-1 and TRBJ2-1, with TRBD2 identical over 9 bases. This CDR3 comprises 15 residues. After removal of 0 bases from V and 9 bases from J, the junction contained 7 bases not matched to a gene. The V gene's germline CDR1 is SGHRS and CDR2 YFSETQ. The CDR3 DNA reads TGCGCCAGCAGCTTGGCGGCGCTAGCGGGAACTGAGCAGTTCTTC. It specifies CASSLAALAGTEQFF.

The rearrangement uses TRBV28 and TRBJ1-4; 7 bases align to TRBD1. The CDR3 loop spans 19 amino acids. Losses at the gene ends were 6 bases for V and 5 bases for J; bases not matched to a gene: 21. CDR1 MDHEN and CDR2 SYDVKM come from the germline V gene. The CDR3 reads CASSLPDLPPGQWNEKLFF. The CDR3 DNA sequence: TGTGCCAGCAGCCTTCCTGACTTACCACCGGGACAGTGGAATGAAAAACTGTTTTTT.

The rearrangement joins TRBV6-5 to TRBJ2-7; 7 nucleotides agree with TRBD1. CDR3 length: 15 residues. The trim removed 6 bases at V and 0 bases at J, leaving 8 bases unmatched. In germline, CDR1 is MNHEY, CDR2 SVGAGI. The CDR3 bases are TGTGCCAGCAGGAGGACAGGTGCACGCTCCTACGAGCAGTACTTC. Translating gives CASRRTGARSYEQYF.

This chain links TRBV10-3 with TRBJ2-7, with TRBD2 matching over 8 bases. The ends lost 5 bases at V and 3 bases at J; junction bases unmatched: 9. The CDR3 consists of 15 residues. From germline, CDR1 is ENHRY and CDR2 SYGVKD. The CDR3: CAISFGGSGDYEQYF. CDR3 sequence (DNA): TGTGCCATCAGTTTCGGTGGTAGCGGGGACTACGAGCAGTACTTC.

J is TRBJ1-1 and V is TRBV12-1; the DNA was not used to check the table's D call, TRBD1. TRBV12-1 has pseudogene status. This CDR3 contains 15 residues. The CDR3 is CASSFTGQGTGEAFF. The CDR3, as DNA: TGTGCCAGCAGCTTTACGGGACAGGGGACCGGGGAAGCTTTCTTT.

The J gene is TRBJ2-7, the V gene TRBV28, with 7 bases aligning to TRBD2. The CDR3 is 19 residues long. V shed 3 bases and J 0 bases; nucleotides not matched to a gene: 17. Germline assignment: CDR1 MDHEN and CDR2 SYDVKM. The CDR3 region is CASSLRRMQGSGSSYEQYF. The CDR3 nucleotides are TGTGCCAGCAGTTTGAGGAGGATGCAGGGTAGCGGGTCCTCCTACGAGCAGTACTTC.

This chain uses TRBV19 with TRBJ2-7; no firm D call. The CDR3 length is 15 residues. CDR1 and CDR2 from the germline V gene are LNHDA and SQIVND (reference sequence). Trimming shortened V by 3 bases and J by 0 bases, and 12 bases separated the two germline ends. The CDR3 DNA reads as TGTGCCAGTAGTATTTGGCCAGTCACCTCCTACGAGCAGTACTTC. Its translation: CASSIWPVTSYEQYF.

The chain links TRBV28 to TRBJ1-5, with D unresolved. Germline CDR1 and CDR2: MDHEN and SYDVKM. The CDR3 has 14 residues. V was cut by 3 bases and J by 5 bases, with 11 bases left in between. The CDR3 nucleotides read TGTGCCAGCAGTTTTTCCGTTCGCGATCAGCCCCAGCATTTT. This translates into CASSFSVRDQPQHF.

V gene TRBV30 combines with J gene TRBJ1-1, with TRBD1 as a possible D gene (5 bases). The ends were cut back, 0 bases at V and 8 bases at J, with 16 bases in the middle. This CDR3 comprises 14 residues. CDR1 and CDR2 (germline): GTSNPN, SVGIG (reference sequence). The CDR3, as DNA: TGTGCCTGGAGTGTATCTAACCCCGGGGGGGAAGCTTTCTTT. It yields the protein CAWSVSNPGGEAFF. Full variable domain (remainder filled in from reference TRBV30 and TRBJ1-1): SQTIHQWPATLVQPVGSPLSLECTVEGTSNPNLYWYRQAAGRGLQLLFYSVGIGQISSEVPQNLSASRPQDRQFILSSKKLLLSDSGFYLCAWSVSNPGGEAFFGQGTRLTVV.

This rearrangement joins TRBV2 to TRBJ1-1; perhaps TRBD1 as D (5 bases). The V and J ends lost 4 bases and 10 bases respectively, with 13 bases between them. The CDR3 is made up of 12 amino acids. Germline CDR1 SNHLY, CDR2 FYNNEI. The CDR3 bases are TGTGCCAGCAGTGGGCGGGGGACGGGAGCTTTCTTT. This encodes CASSGRGTGAFF.

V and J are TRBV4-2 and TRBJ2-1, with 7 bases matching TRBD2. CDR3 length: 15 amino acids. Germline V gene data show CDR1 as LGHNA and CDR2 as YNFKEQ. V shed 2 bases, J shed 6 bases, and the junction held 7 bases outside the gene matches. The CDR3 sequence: CASSQKSGEVNEQFF. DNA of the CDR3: TGTGCCAGCAGCCAAAAAAGCGGGGAGGTCAATGAGCAGTTCTTC.

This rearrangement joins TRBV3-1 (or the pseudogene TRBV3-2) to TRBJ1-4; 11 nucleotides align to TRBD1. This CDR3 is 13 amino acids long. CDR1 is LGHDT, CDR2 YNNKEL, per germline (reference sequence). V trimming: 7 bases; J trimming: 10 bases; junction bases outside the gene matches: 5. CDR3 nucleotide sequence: TGTGCCAGCATGGACAGGGGGCGAGGAAAACTGTTTTTT. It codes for CASMDRGRGKLFF.

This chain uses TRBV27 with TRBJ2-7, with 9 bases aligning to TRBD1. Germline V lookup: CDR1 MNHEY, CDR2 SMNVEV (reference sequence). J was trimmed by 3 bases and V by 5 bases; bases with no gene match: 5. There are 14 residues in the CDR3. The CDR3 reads CASSPLGQGYEQYF. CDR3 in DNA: TGTGCCAGCAGTCCCCTGGGACAGGGCTACGAGCAGTACTTC.

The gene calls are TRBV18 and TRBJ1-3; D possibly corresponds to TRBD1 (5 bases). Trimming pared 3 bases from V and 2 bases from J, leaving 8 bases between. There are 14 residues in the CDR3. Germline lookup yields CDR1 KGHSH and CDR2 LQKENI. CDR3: CASSPSGAGNTIYF. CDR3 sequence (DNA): TGTGCCAGCTCACCGTCGGGGGCTGGAAACACCATATATTTT.

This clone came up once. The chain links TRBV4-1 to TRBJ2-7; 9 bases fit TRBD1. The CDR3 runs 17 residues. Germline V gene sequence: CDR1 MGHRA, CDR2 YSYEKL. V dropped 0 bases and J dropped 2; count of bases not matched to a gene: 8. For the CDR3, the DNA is TGCGCCAGCAGCCAAGATGGAACCGGGACAGGGACCTACGAGCAGTACTTC. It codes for CASSQDGTGTGTYEQYF.

The CDR3 coding sequence is TGCGCCAGCAGACGGACTAGCGGGAGTACAGATACGCAGTATTTT. It yields the protein CASRRTSGSTDTQYF. The V gene is TRBV4-1, the J gene TRBJ2-3; 13 bases are shared with TRBD2. The germline V gene encodes CDR1 MGHRA and CDR2 YSYEKL. Trimming took 6 bases from V and 3 from J; bases not matched to a gene: 3. The CDR3 is made up of 15 amino acids.

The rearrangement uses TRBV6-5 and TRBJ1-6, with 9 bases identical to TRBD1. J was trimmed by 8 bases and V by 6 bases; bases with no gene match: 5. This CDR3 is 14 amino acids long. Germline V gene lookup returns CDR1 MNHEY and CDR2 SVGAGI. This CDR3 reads CASRGQGIDSPLHF. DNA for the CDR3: TGTGCCAGCAGAGGACAGGGGATAGATTCACCCCTCCACTTT.

CDR3 residues: CASSTGQGGGEKLFF. The CDR3, as DNA: TGTGCCAGCAGCACTGGACAGGGAGGAGGTGAAAAACTGTTTTTT. The chain couples TRBV7-9 to TRBJ1-4; TRBD1 agrees at 8 bases. J was trimmed by 7 bases and V by 5 bases; bases with no gene match: 9. This CDR3 contains 15 residues. Germline CDR1 and CDR2: SEHNR and FQNEAQ (reference sequence).

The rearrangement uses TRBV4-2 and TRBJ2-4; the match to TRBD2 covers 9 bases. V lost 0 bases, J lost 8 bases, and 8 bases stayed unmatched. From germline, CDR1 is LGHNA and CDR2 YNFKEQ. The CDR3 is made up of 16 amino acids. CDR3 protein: CASSQDHDSGRYIQYF. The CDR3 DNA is TGTGCCAGCAGCCAAGATCACGATAGCGGGAGATACATTCAGTACTTC.

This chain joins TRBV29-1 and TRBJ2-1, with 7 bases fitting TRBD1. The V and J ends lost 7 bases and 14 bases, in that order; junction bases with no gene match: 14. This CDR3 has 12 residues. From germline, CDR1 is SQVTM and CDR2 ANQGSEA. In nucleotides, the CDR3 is TGCAGCGCTAAAGACAGGGCGAGCCTGGAGTTCTTC. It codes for CSAKDRASLEFF.

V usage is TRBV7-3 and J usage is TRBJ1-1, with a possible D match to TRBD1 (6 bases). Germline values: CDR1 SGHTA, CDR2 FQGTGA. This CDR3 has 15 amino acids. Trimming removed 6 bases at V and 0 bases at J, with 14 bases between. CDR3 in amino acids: CASRTTGSVNTEAFF. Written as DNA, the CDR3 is TGTGCCAGCAGAACGACAGGCTCAGTGAACACTGAAGCTTTCTTT.

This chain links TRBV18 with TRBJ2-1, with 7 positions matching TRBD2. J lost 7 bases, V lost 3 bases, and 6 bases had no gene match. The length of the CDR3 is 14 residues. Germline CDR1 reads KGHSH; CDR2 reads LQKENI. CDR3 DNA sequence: TGTGCCAGCTCACCCGGACTAGTGGGAAATGAGCAGTTCTTC. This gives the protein CASSPGLVGNEQFF.

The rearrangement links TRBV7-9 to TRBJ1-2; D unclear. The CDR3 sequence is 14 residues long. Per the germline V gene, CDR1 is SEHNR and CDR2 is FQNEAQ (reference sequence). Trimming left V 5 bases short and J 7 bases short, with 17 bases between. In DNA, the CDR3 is TGTGCCAGCAGCCACAGTACCTCCCCCCCTGGCTACACCTTC. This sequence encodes CASSHSTSPPGYTF. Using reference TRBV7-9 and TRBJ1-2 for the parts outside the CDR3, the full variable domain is DTGVSQNPRHKITKRGQNVTFRCDPISEHNRLYWYRQTLGQGPEFLTYFQNEAQLEKSRLLSDRFSAERPKGSFSTLEIQRTEQGDSAMYLCASSHSTSPPGYTFGSGTRLTVV.

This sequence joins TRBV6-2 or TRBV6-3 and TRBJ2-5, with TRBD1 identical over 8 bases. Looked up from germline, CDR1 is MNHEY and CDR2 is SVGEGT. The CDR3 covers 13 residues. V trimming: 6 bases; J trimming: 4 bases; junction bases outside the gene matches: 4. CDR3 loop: CASSLGQGETQYF. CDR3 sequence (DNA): TGTGCCAGCAGCCTCGGACAGGGAGAGACCCAGTACTTC.

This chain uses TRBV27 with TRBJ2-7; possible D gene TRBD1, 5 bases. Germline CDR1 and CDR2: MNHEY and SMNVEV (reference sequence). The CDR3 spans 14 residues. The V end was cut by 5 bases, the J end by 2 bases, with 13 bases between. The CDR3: CASSVLRGPYEQYF. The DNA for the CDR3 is TGTGCCAGCAGTGTCCTAAGGGGCCCCTACGAGCAGTACTTC.

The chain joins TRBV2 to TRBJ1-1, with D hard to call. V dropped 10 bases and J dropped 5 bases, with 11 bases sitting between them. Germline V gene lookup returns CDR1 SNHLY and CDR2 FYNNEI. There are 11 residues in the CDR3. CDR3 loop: CATNGATEAFF. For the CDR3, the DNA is TGTGCCACTAACGGAGCAACTGAAGCTTTCTTT.